This T cell receptor (beta chain) was sequenced during a study of radiation and T cells in renal cell carcinoma. The table came from immunoSEQ multiplex PCR; TCRdb's copy has only in-frame clones and leaves some out. Of 100,000 to 150,000 clones listed, 85% to 90% are singletons. As for this clone: The antigen remains undetermined.

Time point in this sample: blood 2 weeks post-SBRT. The treatment: 15 Gy SBRT to primary tumor, nephrectomy 4 weeks later. Clear cell pathology was present in this patient's renal cell carcinoma. CDR1 is LGHNA and CDR2 is YNFKEQ in the germline V gene. Trimming cost V 3 bases and J 3 bases; bases outside gene matches: 4. The CDR3 has 15 amino acids. The study, taken as a whole, reports: In blood, top tumor clones expanded by 2 weeks, shrinking by 4.

V is TRBV4-2 and J is TRBJ2-5; 10 nucleotides align to TRBD2. The TCR comes from a woman in her 70s with renal cell carcinoma. Sequenced here: blood, sampled from a patient whose treatment included radiotherapy and nephrectomy. In DNA form, the CDR3 reads TGTGCCAGCAGCCACCCGGGACTAGCGAAAGAGACCCAGTACTTC. Protein sequence: CASSHPGLAKETQYF.